Each of the 3 T cell receptor beta chains below was sequenced from the same sample in a study of control samples from healthy donors and cancer patients. The repertoire was sequenced with immunoSEQ multiplex PCR; TCRdb's copy has only in-frame clones and lacks some. The data contain about 250,000 clones, more than 65% of them singletons. The sequenced material came from PBMCs. Receptors originate from a woman in her sixties with lung cancer.

This rearrangement joins TRBV19 to TRBJ2-7; 7 bases match TRBD2. The CDR3 spans 13 residues. V lost 6 bases to trimming and J lost 3 bases; unmatched junction nucleotides: 5. CDR1 is LNHDA and CDR2 is SQIVND in the germline V gene (reference sequence). The CDR3 loop reads CASRDSGNYEQYF. In nucleotides, the CDR3 is TGTGCCAGTAGAGACAGCGGGAACTACGAGCAGTACTTC.

The chain couples TRBV3-1 (or the pseudogene TRBV3-2) to TRBJ1-1; D possibly corresponds to TRBD1 (5 bases). The CDR3 has 14 residues. Trimming shortened V by 4 bases and J by 6 bases, and 15 bases separated the two germline ends. Germline CDR1 LGHDT, CDR2 YNNKEL (reference sequence). Written as DNA, the CDR3 is TGTGCCAGCAGCCCCACATCAAGACAGCCTGAAGCTTTCTTT. Amino acid sequence: CASSPTSRQPEAFF.

This clone turned up a few times. This rearrangement joins TRBV6-5 to TRBJ1-2, with D uncertain. Looked up from germline, CDR1 is MNHEY and CDR2 is SVGAGI. V dropped 0 bases and J dropped 4 bases, with 9 bases sitting between them. This CDR3 contains 14 residues. CDR3 in amino acids: CASSYSPRIYGYTF. The CDR3 nucleotides read TGTGCCAGCAGTTACTCGCCACGGATCTATGGCTACACCTTC.